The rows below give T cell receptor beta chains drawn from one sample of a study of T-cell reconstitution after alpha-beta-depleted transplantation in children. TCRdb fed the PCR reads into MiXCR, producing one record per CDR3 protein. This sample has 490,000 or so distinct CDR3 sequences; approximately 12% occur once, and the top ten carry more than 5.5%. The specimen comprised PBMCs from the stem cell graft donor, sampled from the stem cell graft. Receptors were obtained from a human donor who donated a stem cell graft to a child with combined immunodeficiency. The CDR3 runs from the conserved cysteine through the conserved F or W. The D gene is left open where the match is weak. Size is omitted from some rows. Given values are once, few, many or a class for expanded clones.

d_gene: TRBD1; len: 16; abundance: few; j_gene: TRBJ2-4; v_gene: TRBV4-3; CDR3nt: TGCGCCAGCAGCCCTGGGAACAGGGGGCTGGAGAACATTCAGTACTTC; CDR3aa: CASSPGNRGLENIQYF
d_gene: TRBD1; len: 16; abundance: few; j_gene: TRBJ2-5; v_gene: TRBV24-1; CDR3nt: TGTGCCACCAGTGATCAGACGACAGGGTCACAAGAGACCCAGTACTTC; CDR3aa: CATSDQTTGSQETQYF
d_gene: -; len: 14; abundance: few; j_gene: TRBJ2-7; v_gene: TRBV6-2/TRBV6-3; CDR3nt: TGTGCCAGCAGTTACGGGCCAGCCTCCTACGAGCAGTACTTC; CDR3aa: CASSYGPASYEQYF
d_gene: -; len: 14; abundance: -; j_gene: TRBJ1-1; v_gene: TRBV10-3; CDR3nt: TGTGCCATCAGTGAGTCAGAAGTATCCACTGAAGCTTTCTTT; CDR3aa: CAISESEVSTEAFF
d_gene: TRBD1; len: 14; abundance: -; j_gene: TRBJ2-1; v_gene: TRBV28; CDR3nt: TGTGCCAGCAGGACGGGACAGGGGGTCAATGAGCAGTTCTTC; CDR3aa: CASRTGQGVNEQFF
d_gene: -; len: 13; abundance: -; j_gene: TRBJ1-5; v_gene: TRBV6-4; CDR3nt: TGTGCCAGCAGTGACTCGATTGGACAGCCCCAGCATTTT; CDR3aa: CASSDSIGQPQHF
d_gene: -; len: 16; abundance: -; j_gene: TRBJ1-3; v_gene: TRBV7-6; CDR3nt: TGTGCCAGCAGCTTAACTTACAGCGACCTTGGAAACACCATATATTTT; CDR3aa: CASSLTYSDLGNTIYF
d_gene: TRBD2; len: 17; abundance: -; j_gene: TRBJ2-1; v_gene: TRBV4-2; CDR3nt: TGTGCCAGCAGCCACACTAGCGGGGGGGGCTCCTACAATGAGCAGTTCTTC; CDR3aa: CASSHTSGGGSYNEQFF
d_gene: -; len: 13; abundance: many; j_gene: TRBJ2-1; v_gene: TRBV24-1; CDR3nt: TGTGCCACCAGTGCCCTCATAAGCGATGAGCAGTTCTTC; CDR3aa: CATSALISDEQFF
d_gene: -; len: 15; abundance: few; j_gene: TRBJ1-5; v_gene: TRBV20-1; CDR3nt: TGCAGTGGAGAACAGGCGAACAAGCCTGGTCAGCCCCAGCATTTT; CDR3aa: CSGEQANKPGQPQHF
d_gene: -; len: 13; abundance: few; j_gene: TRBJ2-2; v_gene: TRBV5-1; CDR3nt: TGCGCCAGCAGCTGGGCGGACACCGGGGAGCTGTTTTTT; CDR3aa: CASSWADTGELFF
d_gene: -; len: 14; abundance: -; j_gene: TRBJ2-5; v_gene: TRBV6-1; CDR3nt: TGTGCCAGCAGGCTTTGGGGGAGCACGCAGACCCAGTACTTC; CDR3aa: CASRLWGSTQTQYF
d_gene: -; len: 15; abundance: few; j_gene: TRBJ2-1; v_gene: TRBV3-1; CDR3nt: TGTGCCAGCAGCCAGAGAGGCAAAAACTACAATGAGCAGTTCTTC; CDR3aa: CASSQRGKNYNEQFF
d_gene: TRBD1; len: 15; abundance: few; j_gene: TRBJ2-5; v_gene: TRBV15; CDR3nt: TGTGCCACCAGCAGGAGCCGACAGGGCCAAGAGACCCAGTACTTC; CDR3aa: CATSRSRQGQETQYF
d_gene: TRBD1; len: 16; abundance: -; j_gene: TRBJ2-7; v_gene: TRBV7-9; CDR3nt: TGTGCCAGCAGCGGGGACAGGGGCCCTCTGGGCTACGAGCAGTACTTC; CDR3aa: CASSGDRGPLGYEQYF
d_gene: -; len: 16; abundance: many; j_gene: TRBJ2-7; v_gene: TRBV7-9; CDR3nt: TGTGCCAGCAGCTTAGAGTGGGGGGTCTACTCCTACGAGCAGTACTTC; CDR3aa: CASSLEWGVYSYEQYF
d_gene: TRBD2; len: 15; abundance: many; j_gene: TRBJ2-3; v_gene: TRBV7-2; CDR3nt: TGTGCCAGCAGTCCGGGGACTAGCTCCACAGATACGCAGTATTTT; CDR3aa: CASSPGTSSTDTQYF
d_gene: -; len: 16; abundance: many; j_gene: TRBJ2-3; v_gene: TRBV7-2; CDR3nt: TGTGCCAGCAGCTCTAGGGTCCAGCGGAACACAGATACGCAGTATTTT; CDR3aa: CASSSRVQRNTDTQYF
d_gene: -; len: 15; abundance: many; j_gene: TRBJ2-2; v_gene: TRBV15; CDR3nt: TGTGCCACCAGCAGAGAGGGGGCTGACACCGGGGAGCTGTTTTTT; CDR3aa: CATSREGADTGELFF
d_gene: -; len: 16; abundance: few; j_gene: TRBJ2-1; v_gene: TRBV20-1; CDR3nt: TGCAGTGCTAGAGCTGCGGGGGCCAGCTCCTACAATGAGCAGTTCTTC; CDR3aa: CSARAAGASSYNEQFF
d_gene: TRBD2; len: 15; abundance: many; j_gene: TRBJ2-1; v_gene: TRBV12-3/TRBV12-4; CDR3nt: TGTGCCAGCAGTTTCAGCGGGAGGCCTCACAATGAGCAGTTCTTC; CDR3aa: CASSFSGRPHNEQFF
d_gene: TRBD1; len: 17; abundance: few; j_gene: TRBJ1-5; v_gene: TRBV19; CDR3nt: TGTGCCAGTAGTGGAGGTCCGGGACAGGGTAGAAATCAGCCCCAGCATTTT; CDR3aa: CASSGGPGQGRNQPQHF
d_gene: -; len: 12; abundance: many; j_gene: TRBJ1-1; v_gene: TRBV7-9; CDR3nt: TGTGCCAGCAGCTTACCCGGCACTGAAGCTTTCTTT; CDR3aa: CASSLPGTEAFF
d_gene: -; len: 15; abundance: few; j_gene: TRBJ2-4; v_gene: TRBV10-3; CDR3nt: TGTGCCATCAGTGAGTCGCGGGACACCAAAAACATTCAGTACTTC; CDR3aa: CAISESRDTKNIQYF
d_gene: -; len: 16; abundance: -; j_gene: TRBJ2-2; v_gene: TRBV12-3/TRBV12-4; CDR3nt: TGTGCCAGCAGTTTAGTTGGACTGAGGAACACCGGGGAGCTGTTTTTT; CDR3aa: CASSLVGLRNTGELFF
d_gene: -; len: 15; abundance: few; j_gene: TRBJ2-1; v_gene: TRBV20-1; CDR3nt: TGCAGTGCTAGAGATGGTGACAGGCGTTACAATGAGCAGTTCTTC; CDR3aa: CSARDGDRRYNEQFF
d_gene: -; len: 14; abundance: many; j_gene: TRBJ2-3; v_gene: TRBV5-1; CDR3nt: TGCGCCAGCAGCTCGGCGGGGAGAACAGATACGCAGTATTTT; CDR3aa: CASSSAGRTDTQYF
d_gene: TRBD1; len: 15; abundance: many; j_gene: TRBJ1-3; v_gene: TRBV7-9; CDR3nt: TGTGCCAGCAGCGCGACGGGACAGTTCGGAAACACCATATATTTT; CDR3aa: CASSATGQFGNTIYF
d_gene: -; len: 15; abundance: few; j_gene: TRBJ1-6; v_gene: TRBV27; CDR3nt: TGTGCCAGCAGGTATGCGGGACCGGGCAATTCACCCCTCCACTTT; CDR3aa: CASRYAGPGNSPLHF
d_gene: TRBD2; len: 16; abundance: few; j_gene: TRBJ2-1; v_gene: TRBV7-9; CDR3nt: TGTGCCAGCAGCTCCCGACTAGCGGGACAATACAATGAGCAGTTCTTC; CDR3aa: CASSSRLAGQYNEQFF
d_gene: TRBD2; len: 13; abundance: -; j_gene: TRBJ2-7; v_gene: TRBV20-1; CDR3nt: TGCAGTGCTAGAGTAGCGGGCACCTACGAGCAGTACTTC; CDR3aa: CSARVAGTYEQYF
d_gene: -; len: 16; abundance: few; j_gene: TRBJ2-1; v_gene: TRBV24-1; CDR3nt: TGTGCCACCAGTGAGGCTGCCGGACTCTCCTACAATGAGCAGTTCTTC; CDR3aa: CATSEAAGLSYNEQFF
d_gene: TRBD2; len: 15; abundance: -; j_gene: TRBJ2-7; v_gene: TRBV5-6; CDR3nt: TGTGCCAGCAGCTTGTTTAGCGGGGGGGACTACGAGCAGTACTTC; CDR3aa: CASSLFSGGDYEQYF
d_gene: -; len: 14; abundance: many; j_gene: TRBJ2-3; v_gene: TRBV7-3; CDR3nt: TGTGCCAGCAGCACTGGACAGAGCACAGATACGCAGTATTTT; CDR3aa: CASSTGQSTDTQYF
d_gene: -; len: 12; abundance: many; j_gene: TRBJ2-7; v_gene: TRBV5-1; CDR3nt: TGCGCCAGCAGCTTGACCGGACAAGAGCAGTACTTC; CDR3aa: CASSLTGQEQYF
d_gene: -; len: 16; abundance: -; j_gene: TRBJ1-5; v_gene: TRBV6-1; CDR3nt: TGTGCCAGCAGTGGACAGCGGGGTCGCGGCAATCAGCCCCAGCATTTT; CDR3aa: CASSGQRGRGNQPQHF
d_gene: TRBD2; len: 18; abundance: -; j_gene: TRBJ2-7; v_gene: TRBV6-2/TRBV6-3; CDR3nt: TGTGCCAGCAGTTACTCTATAGCGGGAGGGCCATCGGATTACGAGCAGTACTTC; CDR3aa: CASSYSIAGGPSDYEQYF
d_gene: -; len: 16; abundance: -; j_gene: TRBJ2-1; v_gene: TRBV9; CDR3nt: TGTGCCAGCAGCGTAGGGATTTCAGGTCAGTACAATGAGCAGTTCTTC; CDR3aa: CASSVGISGQYNEQFF
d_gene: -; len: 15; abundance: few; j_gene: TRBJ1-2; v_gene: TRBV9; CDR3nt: TGTGCCAGCAGCGCCGAGGCAGGGGAGAACTATGGCTACACCTTC; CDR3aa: CASSAEAGENYGYTF
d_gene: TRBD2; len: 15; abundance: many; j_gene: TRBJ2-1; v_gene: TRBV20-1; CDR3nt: TGCAGTGCTAGAGTAGTACTAGCGGTCTACAATGAGCAGTTCTTC; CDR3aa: CSARVVLAVYNEQFF
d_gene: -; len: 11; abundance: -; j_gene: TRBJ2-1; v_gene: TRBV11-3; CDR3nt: TGTGCCAGCAGCTTCGGCCGGCAGCAGTTCTTC; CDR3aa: CASSFGRQQFF
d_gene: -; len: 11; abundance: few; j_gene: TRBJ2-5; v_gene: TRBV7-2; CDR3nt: TGTGCCAGCAGCTGGGGACCCGGCGGGTACTTC; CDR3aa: CASSWGPGGYF
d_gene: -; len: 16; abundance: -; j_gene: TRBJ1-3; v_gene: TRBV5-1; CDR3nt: TGCGCCAGCAGCCCAGCCCCAGGGGCCACTGGAAACACCATATATTTT; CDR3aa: CASSPAPGATGNTIYF